These 6 T cell receptor beta chains share one sample of origin, sequenced in a study of cytomegalovirus exposure and HLA in healthy donors. Researchers ran the PCR with 60 Vbeta and 13 Jbeta primers. Profiled with immunoSEQ multiplex PCR; TCRdb holds only in-frame clones, not every one. Listed are 120,000 or so clones; less than 4.5% falls within the top ten. Specimen: PBMCs. These receptors all stem from a man between 18 and 35 years old in good health and CMV-seronegative.

The J gene is TRBJ1-1, the V gene TRBV5-6, with unresolved D. The CDR3 contains 14 residues. Germline CDR1 and CDR2: SGHDT and YYEEEE. V lost 7 bases, J lost 4 bases, and 17 bases lay in between. The CDR3 loop reads CASSYAGSSTEAFF. In nucleotides, the CDR3 is TGTGCCAGCTCCTACGCAGGCAGCAGCACTGAAGCTTTCTTT.

The V and J genes are TRBV6-6 and TRBJ2-3; D not resolved. The CDR3 sequence is 12 residues long. Trimming removed 5 bases from V and 4 bases from J, with 7 bases in between. Per the germline V gene, CDR1 is MNHNY and CDR2 is SVGAGI (reference sequence). The CDR3: CASSATPDTQYF. The CDR3 DNA follows: TGTGCCAGCAGTGCTACCCCAGATACGCAGTATTTT.

V and J are TRBV6-6 and TRBJ2-7; the match to TRBD1 covers 10 bases. Trimming at V came to 2 bases and at J to 7 bases, leaving 8 bases not matched to a gene. This CDR3 spans 15 amino acids. Germline CDR1 is MNHNY and CDR2 is SVGAGI (reference sequence). CDR3 loop: CASSYGGTGVTEQYF. The DNA for the CDR3 is TGTGCCAGCAGTTACGGAGGGACAGGGGTAACAGAGCAGTACTTC.

This chain links TRBV7-6 with TRBJ2-7; 10 nucleotides line up with TRBD2. Germline CDR1 is SGHVS and CDR2 is FNYEAQ. This CDR3 contains 14 residues. After removal of 3 bases from V and 7 bases from J, the junction contained 6 bases not matched to a gene. The CDR3 DNA reads as TGTGCCAGCAGCTTGGCTAGCGGGAGTCGTGAGCAGTACTTC. It codes for CASSLASGSREQYF.

The rearrangement joins TRBV5-4 to TRBJ1-4; the D gene is possibly TRBD1 (6 bases). CDR3 size: 12 residues. CDR1 SGHNT and CDR2 YYREEE come from the germline V gene (reference sequence). Trimming took off 4 bases at V and 9 bases at J, with 10 bases between the two ends. The CDR3 reads CASSVDSQKLFF. The CDR3, as DNA: TGTGCCAGCAGCGTGGACAGTCAAAAACTGTTTTTT. The full variable domain, its missing parts supplied by reference TRBV5-4 and TRBJ1-4, is ETGVTQSPTHLIKTRGQQVTLRCSSQSGHNTVSWYQQALGQGPQFIFQYYREEENGRGNFPPRFSGLQFPNYSSELNVNALELDDSALYLCASSVDSQKLFFGSGTQLSVL.

The V and J genes are TRBV2 and TRBJ2-1; 13 bases match TRBD2. CDR1 is SNHLY, CDR2 FYNNEI, per germline. V lost 5 bases and J lost 5; bases outside the gene matches: 6. The CDR3 has 16 amino acids. The CDR3: CASSSGLAGANNEQFF. In DNA, the CDR3 is TGTGCCAGCAGTTCCGGACTAGCGGGAGCTAACAATGAGCAGTTCTTC.